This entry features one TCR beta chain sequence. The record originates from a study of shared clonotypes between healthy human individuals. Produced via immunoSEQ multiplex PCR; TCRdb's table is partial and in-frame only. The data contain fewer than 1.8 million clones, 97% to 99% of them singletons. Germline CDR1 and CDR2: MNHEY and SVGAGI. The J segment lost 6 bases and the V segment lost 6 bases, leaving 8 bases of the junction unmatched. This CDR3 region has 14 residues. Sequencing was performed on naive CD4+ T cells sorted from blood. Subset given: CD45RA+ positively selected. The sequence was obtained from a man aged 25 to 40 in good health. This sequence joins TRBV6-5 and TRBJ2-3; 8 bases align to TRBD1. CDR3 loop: CASRRGQGSDTQYF. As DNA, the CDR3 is TGTGCCAGCAGACGCGGACAGGGTTCCGATACGCAGTATTTT.